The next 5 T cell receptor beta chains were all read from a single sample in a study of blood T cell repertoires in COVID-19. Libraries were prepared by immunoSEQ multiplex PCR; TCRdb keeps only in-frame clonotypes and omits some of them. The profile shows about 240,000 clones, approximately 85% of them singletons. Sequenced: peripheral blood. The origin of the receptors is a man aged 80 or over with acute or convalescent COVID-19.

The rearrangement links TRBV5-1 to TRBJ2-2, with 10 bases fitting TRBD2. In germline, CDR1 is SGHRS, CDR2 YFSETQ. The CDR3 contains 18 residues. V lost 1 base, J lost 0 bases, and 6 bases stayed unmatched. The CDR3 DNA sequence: TGCGCCAGCAGCTTGCTAGCGGGAGTCAATCCGAACACCGGGGAGCTGTTTTTT. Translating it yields CASSLLAGVNPNTGELFF.

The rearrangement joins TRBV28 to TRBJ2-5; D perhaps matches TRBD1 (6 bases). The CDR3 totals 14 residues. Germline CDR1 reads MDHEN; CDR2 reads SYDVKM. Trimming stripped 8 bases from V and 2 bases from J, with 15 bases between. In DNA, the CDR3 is TGTGCCAGCCGCGCGTGGACAGCACAAGAGACCCAGTACTTC. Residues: CASRAWTAQETQYF.

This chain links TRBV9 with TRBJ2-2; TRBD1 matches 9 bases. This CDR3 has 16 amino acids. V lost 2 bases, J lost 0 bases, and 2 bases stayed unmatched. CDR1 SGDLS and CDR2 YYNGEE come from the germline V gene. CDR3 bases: TGTGCCAGCAGCGTCACAGGGGGCACGAACACCGGGGAGCTGTTTTTT. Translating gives CASSVTGGTNTGELFF.

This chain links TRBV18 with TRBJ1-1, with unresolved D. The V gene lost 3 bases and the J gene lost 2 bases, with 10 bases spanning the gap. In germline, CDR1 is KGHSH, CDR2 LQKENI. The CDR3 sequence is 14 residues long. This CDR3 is CASSPTQVNTEAFF. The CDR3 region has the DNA TGTGCCAGCTCACCCACCCAGGTCAACACTGAAGCTTTCTTT.

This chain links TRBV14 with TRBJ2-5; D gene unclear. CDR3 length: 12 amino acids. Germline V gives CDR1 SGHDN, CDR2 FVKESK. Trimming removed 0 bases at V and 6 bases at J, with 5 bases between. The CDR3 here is CASSQDRKTQYF. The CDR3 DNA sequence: TGTGCCAGCAGCCAAGATAGAAAGACCCAGTACTTC.